These 21 T cell receptor beta chains were sequenced from one sample in a study of PD-1 blockade in classical Hodgkin lymphoma (dated by TCRdb to 2019 to 2021). The time point label on this specimen signifies: cycle 4 day 1 (C4D1), after 6 weeks of nivolumab. Relapse after autologous stem cell transplantation had occurred in all trial patients, and cohorts A, B and C were distinguished by prior brentuximab vedotin exposure. The library was obtained by the immunoSEQ multiplex PCR assay. TCRdb limited this immuneACCESS table to in-frame rearrangements with V and J called. A share of clones is missing; checked studies link under half to unresolved V genes, and the rest is unexplained. The sample yields some 95,000 clones; less than 95% were counted once. Of the sample, around 2.9% is held by the ten largest clones. Sequences were derived from peripheral blood mononuclear cells (PBMCs), sampled before the fourth cycle of nivolumab. Source of these receptors: a human donor with classical Hodgkin lymphoma.

As DNA, the CDR3 is TGTGCCAGCAGGCGCGGACTAGCGGGGGATACGCAGTATTTT. It yields the protein CASRRGLAGDTQYF. This rearrangement joins TRBV6-5 to TRBJ2-3; 12 positions agree with TRBD2. Trimming cost V 6 bases and J 6 bases; bases outside gene matches: 4. The germline CDR1 and CDR2 sequences are MNHEY and SVGAGI. This CDR3 is built from 14 residues.

The V and J genes are TRBV5-1 and TRBJ2-7; 10 positions match TRBD2. The CDR3 length is 17 residues. Germline-derived CDR1 and CDR2 are SGHRS and YFSETQ. Losses at the gene ends were 4 bases for V and 3 bases for J; bases not matched to a gene: 13. CDR3 protein: CASSPSWSGGAFYEQYF. In DNA form, the CDR3 reads TGCGCCAGCAGCCCCTCATGGAGCGGGGGGGCCTTCTACGAGCAGTACTTC.

The chain carries TRBV6-5 and TRBJ1-5, with 8 positions matching TRBD1. CDR1 is MNHEY, CDR2 SVGAGI, per germline. The CDR3 loop spans 15 amino acids. The ends lost 5 bases at V and 6 bases at J; junction bases unmatched: 9. As DNA, the CDR3 is TGTGCCAGCAGTACAGGGGGTCTCGGTGGTCAGCCCCAGCATTTT. Residues: CASSTGGLGGQPQHF.

The chain uses TRBV5-4 and TRBJ1-1; D is undetermined. Trimming pared 4 bases from V and 2 bases from J, leaving 6 bases between. The CDR3 covers 12 residues. CDR1 and CDR2 from the germline V gene are SGHNT and YYREEE (reference sequence). This CDR3 reads CASSRPNTEAFF. The CDR3 coding sequence is TGTGCCAGCAGCCGCCCAAACACTGAAGCTTTCTTT.

J is TRBJ2-3 and V is TRBV4-1; D remains unclear. V was trimmed by 0 bases and J by 3 bases, leaving 13 bases between them. Per germline, CDR1 MGHRA and CDR2 YSYEKL. The CDR3 loop spans 16 amino acids. DNA for the CDR3: TGCGCCAGCAGCCAAGATCGCGGAGTCGGTACAGATACGCAGTATTTT. Translating it yields CASSQDRGVGTDTQYF.

In its sample, this clone was seen once. The chain links TRBV4-2 to TRBJ2-7; TRBD1 agrees at 8 bases. CDR1 is LGHNA and CDR2 is YNFKEQ in the germline V gene. This CDR3 region has 16 residues. J lost 1 base, V lost 0 bases, and 5 bases had no gene match. The CDR3 coding sequence is TGTGCCAGCAGCCAAGATCGGGGGACAGGATCCTACGAGCAGTACTTC. This sequence encodes CASSQDRGTGSYEQYF.

V is TRBV27 and J is TRBJ2-7, with D hard to call. The ends were cut back, 2 bases at V and 0 bases at J, with 5 bases in the middle. In germline, CDR1 is MNHEY, CDR2 SMNVEV (reference sequence). This CDR3 region has 13 residues. In nucleotides, the CDR3 is TGTGCCAGCAGTTTAGGGTTCTCCTACGAGCAGTACTTC. Amino acids: CASSLGFSYEQYF.

V and J are TRBV28 and TRBJ1-4; perhaps TRBD1 as D (5 bases). V lost 3 bases and J 4 bases, leaving 18 bases between the germline ends. Germline CDR1 reads MDHEN; CDR2 reads SYDVKM. There are 17 residues in the CDR3. The CDR3 protein is CASSFLLPGRSNEKLFF. In nucleotides, the CDR3 is TGTGCCAGCAGTTTCCTATTGCCGGGACGGAGTAATGAAAAACTGTTTTTT.

The chain recombines TRBV5-1 with TRBJ1-1; D remains unclear. Trimming took off 0 bases at V and 1 base at J, with 7 bases between the two ends. This CDR3 region has 14 residues. The germline V gene has CDR1 SGHRS and CDR2 YFSETQ. CDR3 sequence: CASSLVPGNTEAFF. The CDR3 DNA is TGCGCCAGCAGCTTGGTTCCGGGGAACACTGAAGCTTTCTTT.

The V and J genes are TRBV5-1 and TRBJ2-3; D is possibly TRBD2 (6 bases). V was cut by 6 bases and J by 4 bases, with 12 bases left in between. The CDR3 runs 13 residues. CDR1 is SGHRS and CDR2 is YFSETQ in the germline V gene. CDR3 in amino acids: CASNRLDSDTQYF. CDR3 DNA sequence: TGCGCCAGCAACCGACTAGATTCAGATACGCAGTATTTT. Supplemented by reference TRBV5-1 and TRBJ2-3, the full variable domain reads KAGVTQTPRYLIKTRGQQVTLSCSPISGHRSVSWYQQTPGQGLQFLFEYFSETQRNKGNFPGRFSGRQFSNSRSEMNVSTLELGDSALYLCASNRLDSDTQYFGPGTRLTVL.

The V and J genes are TRBV5-1 and TRBJ2-1; 10 bases agree with TRBD1. Germline assignment: CDR1 SGHRS and CDR2 YFSETQ. This CDR3 region has 15 residues. Trimming cost V 6 bases and J 8 bases; bases outside gene matches: 11. The CDR3 DNA sequence: TGCGCCAGCACCTTAAGACAGGGGGCATTTGATGAGCAGTTCTTC. Encoded protein: CASTLRQGAFDEQFF.

The gene calls are TRBV6-4 and TRBJ2-6, with D unclear. CDR1 and CDR2 (germline): MRHNA, SNTAGT. CDR3 length equals 14 residues. Trimming removed 5 bases from V and 2 bases from J, with 7 bases in between. This CDR3 is CASSPSPGANVLTF. CDR3 bases: TGTGCCAGCAGTCCCTCCCCTGGGGCCAACGTCCTGACTTTC.

The chain links TRBV7-9 to TRBJ2-5; D unclear. The CDR3 consists of 15 residues. V lost 1 base, J lost 3 bases, and 12 bases lay in between. CDR1 and CDR2 (germline): SEHNR, FQNEAQ (reference sequence). The CDR3, as DNA: TGTGCCAGCAGCTTAGGTCGAGCTAGGGAAGAGACCCAGTACTTC. Amino acid sequence: CASSLGRAREETQYF.

This sequence joins TRBV5-4 and TRBJ2-2; D is unclear. Per germline, CDR1 SGHNT and CDR2 YYREEE (reference sequence). Trimming took off 4 bases at V and 4 bases at J, with 11 bases between the two ends. This CDR3 is built from 14 residues. The CDR3 region has the DNA TGTGCCAGCAGCAAAAACTCCGGCACCGGGGAGCTGTTTTTT. It is translated as CASSKNSGTGELFF.

This rearrangement joins TRBV15 to TRBJ1-2; 9 bases are shared with TRBD1. The CDR3 length is 17 residues. The V and J ends lost 0 bases and 4 bases, in that order; junction bases with no gene match: 9. CDR1 is LNHNV, CDR2 YYDKDF, per germline (reference sequence). CDR3 DNA: TGTGCCACCAGCAGAGAGGGACAGGGTCAACGGCGCTATGGCTACACCTTC. It is translated as CATSREGQGQRRYGYTF.

V usage is TRBV27 and J usage is TRBJ2-2; no clear D. The CDR3 length is 12 residues. Germline assignment: CDR1 MNHEY and CDR2 SMNVEV (reference sequence). Trimming removed 3 bases from V and 8 bases from J, with 7 bases in between. In nucleotides, the CDR3 is TGTGCCAGCAGTTTCGTCGCGGGGGAGCTGTTTTTT. Translating gives CASSFVAGELFF.

By share of the sample, this clone is medium-sized. This chain uses TRBV7-2 with TRBJ1-4; D is undetermined. The germline gives CDR1 SGHTA, CDR2 FQGNSA. Trimming cost V 4 bases and J 0 bases, with 9 bases left between them. The CDR3 covers 15 residues. The CDR3 DNA is TGTGCCAGCAGCTCCTCAAGTGCAACTAATGAAAAACTGTTTTTT. The encoded protein is CASSSSSATNEKLFF.

The chain is built from TRBV18 and TRBJ1-4; D gene unclear. This CDR3 comprises 13 residues. Looked up from germline, CDR1 is KGHSH and CDR2 is LQKENI. With 0 bases removed from V and 7 bases from J, the gap between germline ends came to 6 bases. The CDR3 here is CASSPPNGEKLFF. The CDR3 coding sequence is TGTGCCAGCTCACCACCGAATGGTGAAAAACTGTTTTTT.

The chain joins TRBV13 to TRBJ2-3; TRBD1 is a possible D gene (5 bases). The germline V and J ends were trimmed by 5 bases and 2 bases, with 20 bases remaining between them. Germline CDR1 is PRHDT and CDR2 is FYEKMQ (reference sequence). This CDR3 comprises 17 residues. The CDR3 nucleotides are TGTGCCAGCAGCCCATCCAGGGCCCCACGCTACACAGATACGCAGTATTTT. Its protein product is CASSPSRAPRYTDTQYF.

The rearrangement joins TRBV19 to TRBJ1-2, with D possibly TRBD1 on 6 matching bases. Trimming took 4 bases from V and 8 from J, leaving 14 bases between them. Germline CDR1 LNHDA, CDR2 SQIVND (reference sequence). This CDR3 is 13 amino acids long. The CDR3 DNA reads as TGTGCCAGTAGTAACGGGGGGCCTTTGGGCTACACCTTC. It is translated as CASSNGGPLGYTF.

This clone was detected a few times. This sequence joins TRBV7-9 and TRBJ1-5, with D unresolved. Germline V gene sequence: CDR1 SEHNR, CDR2 FQNEAQ (reference sequence). With 5 bases removed from V and 7 bases from J, the gap between germline ends came to 15 bases. This CDR3 contains 14 residues. The DNA of the CDR3 is TGTGCCAGCAGCCCTGACCGGGTAGAACAGCCCCAGCATTTT. Translation gives CASSPDRVEQPQHF.